What follows are 23 T cell receptor beta chains derived from one specimen sequenced in a study of long-term antiretroviral therapy in people with HIV. An immunoSEQ assay, version v3.0, was performed at survey level. The repertoire was sequenced with immunoSEQ multiplex PCR; TCRdb's copy has only in-frame clones and lacks some. Among under 45,000 clones, over 80% were seen once, and the ten largest hold 6.2%. The sequenced sample was unsorted PBMCs, obtained 1 year after starting antiretroviral therapy. These receptors were obtained from a man younger than 35 with HIV.

For the CDR3, the DNA is TGTGCCAGCAGCTCCAGGGGGCGGCTCGACGAGCAGTACTTC. Amino acids: CASSSRGRLDEQYF. The chain has TRBV7-3 and TRBJ2-7; 8 bases are a match to TRBD1. The CDR3 spans 14 residues. Germline assignment: CDR1 SGHTA and CDR2 FQGTGA. Unmatched junction bases numbered 7, after V lost 4 bases and J lost 5 bases. The full variable domain, in which reference TRBV7-3 and TRBJ2-7 provide the parts outside the CDR3, is GAGVSQTPSNKVTEKGKYVELRCDPISGHTALYWYRQSLGQGPEFLIYFQGTGAADDSGLPNDRFFAVRPEGSVSTLKIQRTERGDSAVYLCASSSRGRLDEQYFGPGTRLTVT.

This chain connects TRBV7-2 to TRBJ2-7; D is perhaps TRBD2 (6 bases). Per germline, CDR1 SGHTA and CDR2 FQGNSA. With 7 bases removed from V and 0 bases from J, the gap between germline ends came to 13 bases. This CDR3 spans 14 amino acids. For the CDR3, the DNA is TGTGCCAGCAAGGTAGCGGAGAACTCCTACGAGCAGTACTTC. This translates into CASKVAENSYEQYF. Complete variable domain (other parts from reference TRBV7-2 and TRBJ2-7): GAGVSQSPSNKVTEKGKDVELRCDPISGHTALYWYRQSLGQGLEFLIYFQGNSAPDKSGLPSDRFSAERTGGSVSTLTIQRTQQEDSAVYLCASKVAENSYEQYFGPGTRLTVT.

This clone was observed a few times. This sequence joins TRBV5-1 and TRBJ1-2; D may be TRBD1 (5 bases). V shed 3 bases and J shed 4 bases, with 7 bases lying between them. The CDR3 is 12 amino acids. Germline CDR1 SGHRS, CDR2 YFSETQ. CDR3 DNA: TGCGCCAGCAGCTGGGACCTCTATGGCTACACCTTC. This translates into CASSWDLYGYTF. The whole variable domain, remainder taken from reference TRBV5-1 and TRBJ1-2, is KAGVTQTPRYLIKTRGQQVTLSCSPISGHRSVSWYQQTPGQGLQFLFEYFSETQRNKGNFPGRFSGRQFSNSRSEMNVSTLELGDSALYLCASSWDLYGYTFGSGTRLTVV.

The chain is built from TRBV25-1 and TRBJ2-1, with a tentative D call TRBD1 (5 bases). Germline V lookup: CDR1 MGHDK, CDR2 SYGVNS. The CDR3 loop spans 15 amino acids. V was pared by 0 bases and J by 2 bases, with 8 bases between. The CDR3: CASSEYSGTYNEQFF. The CDR3 DNA is TGTGCCAGCAGTGAATATTCAGGGACCTACAATGAGCAGTTCTTC.

V is TRBV14 and J is TRBJ1-5; 9 positions match TRBD1. V lost 3 bases and J lost 4; bases outside the gene matches: 4. CDR3 length equals 15 residues. CDR1 and CDR2 (germline): SGHDN, FVKESK. The CDR3 nucleotides read TGTGCCAGCAGCCAGGGACAGGGAGGAAATCAGCCCCAGCATTTT. Amino acids: CASSQGQGGNQPQHF. The variable domain in full, completed from reference TRBV14 and TRBJ1-5, reads EAGVTQFPSHSVIEKGQTVTLRCDPISGHDNLYWYRRVMGKEIKFLLHFVKESKQDESGMPNNRFLAERTGGTYSTLKVQPAELEDSGVYFCASSQGQGGNQPQHFGDGTRLSIL.

This rearrangement joins TRBV7-2 to TRBJ1-4, with a weak D call TRBD1 (6 bases). V was pared by 5 bases and J by 1 base, with 14 bases between. The CDR3 contains 16 residues. Germline V gene data show CDR1 as SGHTA and CDR2 as FQGNSA. As DNA, the CDR3 is TGTGCCAGCAGCCCCCGAGGGGGGGGAACTAATGAAAAACTGTTTTTT. This encodes CASSPRGGGTNEKLFF.

In this sample, this clone turned up once. This chain uses TRBV29-1 with TRBJ2-7, with D possibly matching TRBD2 (7 bases). The CDR3 spans 15 residues. V was cut by 1 base and J by 3 bases, with 16 bases left in between. Germline V gene lookup returns CDR1 SQVTM and CDR2 ANQGSEA. The CDR3 sequence: CSVEVAGAELYEQYF. Written as DNA, the CDR3 is TGCAGCGTTGAAGTGGCGGGGGCGGAACTCTACGAGCAGTACTTC.

J is TRBJ1-1 and V is TRBV19; no clear D. The germline gives CDR1 LNHDA, CDR2 SQIVND (reference sequence). Trimming removed 5 bases from V and 1 base from J, with 8 bases in between. The CDR3 totals 13 residues. In nucleotides, the CDR3 is TGTGCCAGTAGTGACGGTCCGAACACTGAAGCTTTCTTT. As protein: CASSDGPNTEAFF.

J is TRBJ2-5 and V is TRBV9; 14 bases align to TRBD2. Germline CDR1 SGDLS, CDR2 YYNGEE. The CDR3 runs 17 residues. The J segment lost 1 base and the V segment lost 4 bases, leaving 6 bases of the junction unmatched. This chain's CDR3 is CASSLGLAGGLQETQYF. The DNA of the CDR3 is TGTGCCAGCAGCTTAGGACTAGCGGGAGGCCTCCAAGAGACCCAGTACTTC.

The chain combines TRBV5-4 with TRBJ2-1; 7 bases are a match to TRBD1. Germline V lookup: CDR1 SGHNT, CDR2 YYREEE (reference sequence). This CDR3 has 15 residues. J gave up 5 bases and V 4 bases, and 9 bases lay outside the gene matches. As DNA, the CDR3 is TGTGCCAGCAGCCGAGGGACAGCGGTGAACAATGAGCAGTTCTTC. Its protein is CASSRGTAVNNEQFF.

The chain is built from TRBV10-2 and TRBJ1-1; maybe TRBD1 (5 bases). V gave up 2 bases and J gave up 3 bases, with 10 bases separating them. Germline V lookup: CDR1 WSHSY, CDR2 SAAADI. The CDR3 has 14 residues. The CDR3 is CASSEGGGHTEAFF. The CDR3 bases are TGCGCCAGCAGTGAGGGGGGGGGTCACACTGAAGCTTTCTTT.

The CDR3 reads CASKTGQMNTEAFF. Written as DNA, the CDR3 is TGTGCCAGCAAAACAGGCCAGATGAACACTGAAGCTTTCTTT. J is TRBJ1-1 and V is TRBV27; a possible D gene is TRBD1 (5 bases). CDR1 is MNHEY and CDR2 is SMNVEV in the germline V gene (reference sequence). The V end was cut by 7 bases, the J end by 0 bases, with 12 bases between. This CDR3 has 14 amino acids.

The chain couples TRBV4-1 to TRBJ1-4; maybe TRBD1 (5 bases). Trimming pared 0 bases from V and 7 bases from J, leaving 12 bases between. CDR3 size: 15 residues. Germline lookup yields CDR1 MGHRA and CDR2 YSYEKL. The CDR3 is CASSQEGGLAEKLFF. For the CDR3, the DNA is TGCGCCAGCAGCCAAGAGGGGGGGTTGGCTGAAAAACTGTTTTTT.

V and J are TRBV5-1 and TRBJ2-5; perhaps TRBD2 as D (6 bases). The V and J ends lost 5 bases and 4 bases respectively, with 9 bases between them. The germline CDR1 and CDR2 sequences are SGHRS and YFSETQ. The CDR3 has 12 residues. The chain's CDR3 is CASRGGRETQYF. The DNA of the CDR3 is TGCGCCAGCAGGGGGGGTCGAGAGACCCAGTACTTC.

This chain joins TRBV9 and TRBJ2-1; a weak D match, TRBD2 (6 bases). In germline, CDR1 is SGDLS, CDR2 YYNGEE. The ends were cut back, 0 bases at V and 6 bases at J, with 16 bases in the middle. The CDR3 has 16 amino acids. CDR3 residues: CASSVDYSSGVNEQFF. DNA of the CDR3: TGTGCCAGCAGCGTAGATTACAGTTCGGGGGTCAATGAGCAGTTCTTC.

This clone appeared a single time. The genes are TRBV5-5 and TRBJ1-1; 7 bases are shared with TRBD1. This CDR3 contains 14 residues. V was pared by 0 bases and J by 6 bases, with 5 bases of the junction left unmatched. The germline gives CDR1 SGHKS, CDR2 YYEKEE (reference sequence). CDR3 DNA: TGTGCCAGCAGCTTGGCCACAGGGGTCCCTGAAGCTTTCTTT. Translation: CASSLATGVPEAFF.

This clone has more than one count but fewer than ten. The rearrangement joins TRBV9 to TRBJ1-1, with D possibly TRBD1 on 5 matching bases. The CDR3 runs to 14 residues. Per the germline V gene, CDR1 is SGDLS and CDR2 is YYNGEE. V gave up 0 bases and J gave up 10 bases, with 16 bases separating them. The CDR3 nucleotides are TGTGCCAGCAGCGTAGTGGCAGAACCGGGACGAGCTTTCTTT. It is translated as CASSVVAEPGRAFF.

The V gene is TRBV6-6, the J gene TRBJ1-2; TRBD1 is a possible D gene (5 bases). This CDR3 is 14 amino acids long. Germline assignment: CDR1 MNHNY and CDR2 SVGAGI (reference sequence). Trimming left V 6 bases short and J 4 bases short, with 15 bases between. Written as DNA, the CDR3 is TGTGCCAGCAGGGGGCCCAACCCCCTCTATGGCTACACCTTC. It yields the protein CASRGPNPLYGYTF.

The chain joins TRBV2 to TRBJ2-1; D is ambiguous. The V end was cut by 4 bases, the J end by 6 bases, with 4 bases between. Germline assignment: CDR1 SNHLY and CDR2 FYNNEI. The CDR3 contains 11 residues. The CDR3 sequence: CASSGGNEQFF. For the CDR3, the DNA is TGTGCCAGCAGTGGAGGCAATGAGCAGTTCTTC.

J is TRBJ2-1 and V is TRBV29-1, with 9 bases lining up with TRBD1. J was trimmed by 12 bases and V by 7 bases; bases with no gene match: 7. CDR3 length equals 11 residues. Germline V gene data show CDR1 as SQVTM and CDR2 as ANQGSEA. The DNA of the CDR3 is TGCAGCGGGGAACAGGGGGCGCGGCAGTTCTTC. It yields the protein CSGEQGARQFF.

The chain carries TRBV9 and TRBJ1-1, with D possibly TRBD1 on 6 matching bases. The germline CDR1 and CDR2 sequences are SGDLS and YYNGEE. The ends were cut back, 0 bases at V and 10 bases at J, with 19 bases in the middle. This CDR3 region has 15 residues. CDR3 residues: CASSVGSSQGMGAFF. The CDR3 DNA follows: TGTGCCAGCAGCGTAGGGAGTTCACAGGGTATGGGAGCTTTCTTT.

J is TRBJ2-7 and V is TRBV27; D not resolved. V was cut by 3 bases and J by 7 bases, with 10 bases left in between. The CDR3 is 12 amino acids. Germline loops: CDR1 MNHEY, CDR2 SMNVEV (reference sequence). Written as DNA, the CDR3 is TGTGCCAGCAGTTTGATGGATCGGGAGCAGTACTTC. Translated: CASSLMDREQYF.

The chain joins TRBV4-1 to TRBJ1-4; D unresolved. Germline V gene lookup returns CDR1 MGHRA and CDR2 YSYEKL. This CDR3 comprises 17 residues. V was clipped by 5 bases and J by 4 bases, with 20 bases between them. The CDR3 region is CASSAPRPLANNEKLFF. The CDR3 DNA sequence: TGCGCCAGCAGCGCTCCCAGACCGCTAGCTAATAATGAAAAACTGTTTTTT.